This T cell receptor (beta chain) was recorded in a study of blood T cell repertoires in COVID-19. Per germline, CDR1 MNHEY and CDR2 SVGAGI. V was pared by 0 bases and J by 3 bases, with 6 bases between. The CDR3 contains 14 residues. Per the original methods: Nucleated cell counts were estimated from reference gene primer amplification. Here immunoSEQ multiplex PCR was the method, and the copy in TCRdb shows in-frame clones only, minus some. From that table come the V and J calls and clone size; the DNA was used to work out D and trimming. Among 120,000 or so clones listed, 88% were seen once. The genes are TRBV6-5 and TRBJ1-5, with D hard to call. Sequencing input: peripheral blood. The clonotype originates from a woman of 80 years or more with acute or convalescent COVID-19. In DNA form, the CDR3 reads TGTGCCAGCAGTTACTCGAGTAACAATCAGCCCCAGCATTTT. As protein: CASSYSSNNQPQHF.